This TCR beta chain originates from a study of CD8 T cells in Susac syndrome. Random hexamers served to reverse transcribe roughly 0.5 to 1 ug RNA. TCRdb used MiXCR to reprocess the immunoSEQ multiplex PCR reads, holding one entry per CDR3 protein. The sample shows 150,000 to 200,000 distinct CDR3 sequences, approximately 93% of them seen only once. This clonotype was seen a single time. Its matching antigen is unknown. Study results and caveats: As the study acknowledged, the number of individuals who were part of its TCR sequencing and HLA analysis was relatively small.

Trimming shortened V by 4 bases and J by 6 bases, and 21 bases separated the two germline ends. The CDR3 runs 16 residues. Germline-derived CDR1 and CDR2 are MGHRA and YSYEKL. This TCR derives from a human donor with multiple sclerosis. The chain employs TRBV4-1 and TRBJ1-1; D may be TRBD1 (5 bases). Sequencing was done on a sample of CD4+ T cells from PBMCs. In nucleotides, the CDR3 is TGCGCCAGCAGCCCTAACCGGGGACGGACCGGGGCTGAAGCTTTCTTT. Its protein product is CASSPNRGRTGAEAFF.